This TCR beta chain was sequenced for a study of cytotoxic CD8 clonotypes in ibrutinib-treated CLL. About the study: The taking of response samples occurred after a median about 13 months of treatment, with a range of 6 to 36. On average, each sample had roughly 250,000 productive templates and roughly 95,000 productive rearrangements.

The length of the CDR3 is 13 residues. The germline gives CDR1 SGHTA, CDR2 FQGNSA. Trimming pared 0 bases from V and 6 bases from J, leaving 7 bases between. The repertoire was sequenced with immunoSEQ multiplex PCR; TCRdb's copy has only in-frame clones and lacks some. The sample has under 150,000 clones, 84% seen once; the top ten hold about 3.3%. Comments on this clone: Antigen: not known.

The source of around 1.9 micrograms of genomic DNA for TCR beta libraries was cryopreserved PBMCs. Points from the study as a whole: Once treatment began, public clonotypes, which were uncommon, contracted or stayed stable.

This sequence was found in a human donor with chronic lymphocytic leukemia. The sequencing here drew on PBMCs, taken after 24 months of ibrutinib treatment. This chain joins TRBV7-2 and TRBJ2-3; no definite D call. This CDR3 is CASSLAGSDTQYF. In DNA, the CDR3 is TGTGCCAGCAGCTTAGCAGGGTCTGATACGCAGTATTTT.